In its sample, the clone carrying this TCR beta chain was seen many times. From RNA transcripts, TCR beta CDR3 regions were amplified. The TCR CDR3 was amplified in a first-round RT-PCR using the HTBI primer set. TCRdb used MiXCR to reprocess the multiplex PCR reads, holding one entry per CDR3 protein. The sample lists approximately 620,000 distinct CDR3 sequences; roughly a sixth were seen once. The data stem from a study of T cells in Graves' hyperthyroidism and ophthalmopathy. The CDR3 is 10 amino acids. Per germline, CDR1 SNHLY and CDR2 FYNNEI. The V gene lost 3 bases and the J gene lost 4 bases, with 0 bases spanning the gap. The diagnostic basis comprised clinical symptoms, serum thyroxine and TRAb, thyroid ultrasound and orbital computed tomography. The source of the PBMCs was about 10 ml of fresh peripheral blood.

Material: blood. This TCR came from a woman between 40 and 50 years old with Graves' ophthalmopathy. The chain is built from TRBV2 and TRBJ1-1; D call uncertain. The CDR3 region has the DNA TGTGCCAGCAGTGACACTGAAGCTTTCTTT. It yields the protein CASSDTEAFF.